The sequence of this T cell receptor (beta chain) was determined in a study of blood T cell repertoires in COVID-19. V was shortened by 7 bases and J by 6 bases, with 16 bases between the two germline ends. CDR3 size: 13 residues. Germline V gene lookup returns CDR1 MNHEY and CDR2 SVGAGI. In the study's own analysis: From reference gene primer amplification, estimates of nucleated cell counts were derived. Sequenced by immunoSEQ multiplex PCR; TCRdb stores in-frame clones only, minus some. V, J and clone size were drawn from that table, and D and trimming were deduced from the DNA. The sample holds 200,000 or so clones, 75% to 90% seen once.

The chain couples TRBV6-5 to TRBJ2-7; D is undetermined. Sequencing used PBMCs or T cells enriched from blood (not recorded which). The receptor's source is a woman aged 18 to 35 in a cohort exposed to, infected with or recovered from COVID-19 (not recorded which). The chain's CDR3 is CASKDMAYGEQYF. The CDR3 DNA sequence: TGTGCCAGCAAAGACATGGCTTACGGCGAGCAGTACTTC.